This T cell receptor beta chain was sequenced during a study of cytomegalovirus exposure and HLA in healthy donors. The V gene's germline CDR1 is LNHNV and CDR2 YYDKDF (reference sequence). This CDR3 has 14 residues. Trimming shortened V by 2 bases and J by 6 bases, and 12 bases separated the two germline ends. Assay: immunoSEQ multiplex PCR; the TCRdb copy retains only in-frame clones and omits some. This repertoire shows about 180,000 clones, roughly 85% found once; its top ten account for more than 15%. The origin of this receptor is a man younger than 35 in good health and CMV-seropositive. The V and J genes are TRBV15 and TRBJ2-3, with a tentative D call TRBD1 (6 bases). The source material was PBMCs. The CDR3 nucleotides are TGTGCCACCAGCAGACCAGGGGTTTGGGATACGCAGTATTTT. It encodes CATSRPGVWDTQYF.